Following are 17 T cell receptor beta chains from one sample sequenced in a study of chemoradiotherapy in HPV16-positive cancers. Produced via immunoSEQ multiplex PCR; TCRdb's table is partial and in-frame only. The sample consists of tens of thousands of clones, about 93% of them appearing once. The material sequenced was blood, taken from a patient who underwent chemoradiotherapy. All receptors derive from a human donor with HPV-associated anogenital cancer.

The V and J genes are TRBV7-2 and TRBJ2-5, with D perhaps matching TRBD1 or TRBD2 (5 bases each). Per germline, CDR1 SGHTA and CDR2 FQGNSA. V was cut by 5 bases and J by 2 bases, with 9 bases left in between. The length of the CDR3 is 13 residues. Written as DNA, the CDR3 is TGTGCCAGCAGCAGGGACGGGCAAGAGACCCAGTACTTC. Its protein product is CASSRDGQETQYF. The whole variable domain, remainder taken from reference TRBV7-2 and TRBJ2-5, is GAGVSQSPSNKVTEKGKDVELRCDPISGHTALYWYRQSLGQGLEFLIYFQGNSAPDKSGLPSDRFSAERTGGSVSTLTIQRTQQEDSAVYLCASSRDGQETQYFGPGTRLLVL.

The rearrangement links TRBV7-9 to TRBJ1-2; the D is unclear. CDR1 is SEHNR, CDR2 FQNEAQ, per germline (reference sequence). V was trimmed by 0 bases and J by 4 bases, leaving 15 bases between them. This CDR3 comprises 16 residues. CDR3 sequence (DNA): TGTGCCAGCAGCTTAGCTGCCGCGTTCACCGGCTATGGCTACACCTTC. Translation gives CASSLAAAFTGYGYTF. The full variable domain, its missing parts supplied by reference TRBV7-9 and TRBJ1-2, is DTGVSQNPRHKITKRGQNVTFRCDPISEHNRLYWYRQTLGQGPEFLTYFQNEAQLEKSRLLSDRFSAERPKGSFSTLEIQRTEQGDSAMYLCASSLAAAFTGYGYTFGSGTRLTVV.

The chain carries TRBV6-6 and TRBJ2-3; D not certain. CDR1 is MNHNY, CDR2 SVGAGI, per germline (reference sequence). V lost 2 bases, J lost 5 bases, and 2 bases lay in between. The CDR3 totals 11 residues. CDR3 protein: CASSYLDTQYF. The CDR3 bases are TGTGCCAGCAGTTACCTAGATACGCAGTATTTT.

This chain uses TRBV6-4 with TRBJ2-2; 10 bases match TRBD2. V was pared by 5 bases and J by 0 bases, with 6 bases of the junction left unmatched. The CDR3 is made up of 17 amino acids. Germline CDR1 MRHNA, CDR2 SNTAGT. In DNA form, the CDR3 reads TGTGCCAGCAGTAGCGGGGGGGGAACCGCGAACACCGGGGAGCTGTTTTTT. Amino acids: CASSSGGGTANTGELFF.

CDR3 DNA: TGTGCCAGTACCCTGGGACAGGCAGGCACTGAAGCTTTCTTT. Translation gives CASTLGQAGTEAFF. V is TRBV19 and J is TRBJ1-1; 8 bases line up with TRBD1. Looked up from germline, CDR1 is LNHDA and CDR2 is SQIVND (reference sequence). The CDR3 covers 14 residues. J gave up 4 bases and V 7 bases, and 8 bases lay outside the gene matches.

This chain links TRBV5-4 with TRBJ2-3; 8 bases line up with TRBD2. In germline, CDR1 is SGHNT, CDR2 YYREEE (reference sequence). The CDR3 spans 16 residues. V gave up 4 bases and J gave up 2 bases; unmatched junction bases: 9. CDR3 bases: TGTGCCAGCAGCACAGGACTAGCTGGGAACACAGATACGCAGTATTTT. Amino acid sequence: CASSTGLAGNTDTQYF.

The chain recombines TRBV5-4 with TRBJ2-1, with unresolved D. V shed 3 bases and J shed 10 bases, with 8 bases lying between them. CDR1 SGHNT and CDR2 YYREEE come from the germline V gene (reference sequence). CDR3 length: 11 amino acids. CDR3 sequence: CASSSTSEQFF. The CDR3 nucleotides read TGTGCCAGCAGCTCCACGTCGGAGCAGTTCTTC.

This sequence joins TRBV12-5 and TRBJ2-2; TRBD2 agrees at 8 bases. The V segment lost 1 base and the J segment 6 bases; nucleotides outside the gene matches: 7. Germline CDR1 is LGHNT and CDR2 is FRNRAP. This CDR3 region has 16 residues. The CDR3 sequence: CASGLGSGRGAGELFF. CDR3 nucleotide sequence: TGTGCTAGTGGTTTGGGGAGCGGGAGAGGAGCCGGGGAGCTGTTTTTT.

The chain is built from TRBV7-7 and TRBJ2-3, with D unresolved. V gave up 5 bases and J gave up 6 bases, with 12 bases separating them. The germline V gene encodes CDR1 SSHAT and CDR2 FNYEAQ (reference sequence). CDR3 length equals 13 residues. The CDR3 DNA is TGTGCCAGCAGCGCAGCGTTGGCGGATACGCAGTATTTT. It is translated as CASSAALADTQYF.

The CDR3 sequence is CASSKLRTDTQYF. In DNA, the CDR3 is TGTGCCAGCAGCAAACTACGCACAGATACGCAGTATTTT. The V call is TRBV11-3, the J call TRBJ2-3, with D unresolved. There are 13 residues in the CDR3. V lost 5 bases, J lost 1 base, and 7 bases lay in between. Looked up from germline, CDR1 is SGHNT and CDR2 is YENEEA.

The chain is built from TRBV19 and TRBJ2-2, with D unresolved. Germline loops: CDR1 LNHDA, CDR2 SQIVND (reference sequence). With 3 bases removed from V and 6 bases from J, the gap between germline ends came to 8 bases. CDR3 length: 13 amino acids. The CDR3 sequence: CASSIGYAGELFF. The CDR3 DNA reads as TGTGCCAGTAGTATTGGGTACGCCGGGGAGCTGTTTTTT.

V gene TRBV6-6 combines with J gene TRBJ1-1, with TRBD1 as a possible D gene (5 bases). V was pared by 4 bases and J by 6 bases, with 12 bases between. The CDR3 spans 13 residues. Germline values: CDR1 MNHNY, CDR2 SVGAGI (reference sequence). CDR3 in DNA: TGTGCCAGCAGTTCCCGTTGGGGGTCTGAAGCTTTCTTT. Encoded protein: CASSSRWGSEAFF.

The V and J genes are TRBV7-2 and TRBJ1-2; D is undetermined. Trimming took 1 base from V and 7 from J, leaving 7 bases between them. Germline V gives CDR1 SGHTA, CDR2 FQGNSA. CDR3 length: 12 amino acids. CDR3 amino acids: CASSLVGIGYTF. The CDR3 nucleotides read TGTGCCAGCAGCTTAGTGGGGATTGGCTACACCTTC.

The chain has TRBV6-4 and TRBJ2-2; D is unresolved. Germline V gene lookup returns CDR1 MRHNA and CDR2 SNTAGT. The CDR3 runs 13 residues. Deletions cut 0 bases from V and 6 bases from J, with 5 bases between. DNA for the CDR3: TGTGCCAGCAGTGACTCGACTTCCGGGGAGCTGTTTTTT. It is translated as CASSDSTSGELFF.

CDR3 residues: CASSSDGKLGNTIYF. CDR3 sequence (DNA): TGTGCCAGCAGCTCGGACGGCAAGCTTGGAAACACCATATATTTT. This chain joins TRBV13 and TRBJ1-3; D ambiguous. In germline, CDR1 is PRHDT, CDR2 FYEKMQ (reference sequence). The CDR3 is 15 amino acids. Trimming shortened V by 4 bases and J by 3 bases, and 13 bases separated the two germline ends.

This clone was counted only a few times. In DNA form, the CDR3 reads TGTGCCAGCAGTTCTTATCCCTCAGGGGGAAGGAATCAGCCCCAGCATTTT. Translating gives CASSSYPSGGRNQPQHF. This chain joins TRBV27 and TRBJ1-5, with 7 nucleotides matching TRBD1. V shed 4 bases, J shed 4 bases, and the junction held 13 bases outside the gene matches. The CDR3 length is 17 residues. Germline loops: CDR1 MNHEY, CDR2 SMNVEV (reference sequence).

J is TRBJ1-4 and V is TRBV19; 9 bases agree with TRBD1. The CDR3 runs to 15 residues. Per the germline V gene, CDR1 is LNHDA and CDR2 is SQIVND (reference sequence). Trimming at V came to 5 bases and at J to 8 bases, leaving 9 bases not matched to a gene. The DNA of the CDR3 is TGTGCCAGTAGTCCACTAACAGGGGGCGAAGAAAAACTGTTTTTT. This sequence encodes CASSPLTGGEEKLFF.